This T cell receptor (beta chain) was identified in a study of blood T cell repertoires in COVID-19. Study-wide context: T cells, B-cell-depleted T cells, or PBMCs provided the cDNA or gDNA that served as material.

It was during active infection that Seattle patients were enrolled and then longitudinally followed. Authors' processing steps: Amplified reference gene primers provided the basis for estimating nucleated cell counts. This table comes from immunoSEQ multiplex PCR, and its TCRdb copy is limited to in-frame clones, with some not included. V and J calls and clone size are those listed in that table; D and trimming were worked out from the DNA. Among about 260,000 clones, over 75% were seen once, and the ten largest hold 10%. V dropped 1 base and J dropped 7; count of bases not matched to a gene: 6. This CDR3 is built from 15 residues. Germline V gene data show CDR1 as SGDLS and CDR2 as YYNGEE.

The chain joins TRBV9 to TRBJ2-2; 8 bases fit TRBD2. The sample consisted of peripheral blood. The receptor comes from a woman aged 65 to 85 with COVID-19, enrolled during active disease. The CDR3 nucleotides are TGTGCCAGCAGCGTAAATAGCGGGATTATCGGGGAGCTGTTTTTT. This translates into CASSVNSGIIGELFF.